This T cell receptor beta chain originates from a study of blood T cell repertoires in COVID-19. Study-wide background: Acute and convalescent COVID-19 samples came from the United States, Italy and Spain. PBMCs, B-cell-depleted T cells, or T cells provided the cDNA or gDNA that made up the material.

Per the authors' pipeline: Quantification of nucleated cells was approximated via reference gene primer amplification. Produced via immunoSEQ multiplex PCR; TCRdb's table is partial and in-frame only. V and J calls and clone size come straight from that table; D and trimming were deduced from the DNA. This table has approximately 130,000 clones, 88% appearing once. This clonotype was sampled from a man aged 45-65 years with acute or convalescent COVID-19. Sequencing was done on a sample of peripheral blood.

CDR3 amino acids: CASSSSSGRGGNEQFF. Here the CDR3 DNA reads TGTGCCAGCAGTTCTTCAAGCGGGAGGGGGGGGAATGAGCAGTTCTTC. The rearrangement uses TRBV6-4 and TRBJ2-1; 10 positions agree with TRBD2. CDR3 length: 16 residues. In germline, CDR1 is MRHNA, CDR2 SNTAGT. Trimming removed 5 bases from V and 7 bases from J; junction bases left unmatched: 11.